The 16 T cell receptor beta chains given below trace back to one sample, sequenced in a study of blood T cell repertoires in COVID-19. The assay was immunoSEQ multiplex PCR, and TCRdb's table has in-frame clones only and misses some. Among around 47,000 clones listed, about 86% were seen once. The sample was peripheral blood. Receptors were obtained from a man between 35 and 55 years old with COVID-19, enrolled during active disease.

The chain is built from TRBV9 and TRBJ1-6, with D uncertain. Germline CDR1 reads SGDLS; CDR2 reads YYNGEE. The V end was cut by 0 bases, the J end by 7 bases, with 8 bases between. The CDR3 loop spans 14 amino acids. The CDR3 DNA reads TGTGCCAGCAGCGTAGTGGCTGAAAATTCACCCCTCCACTTT. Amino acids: CASSVVAENSPLHF.

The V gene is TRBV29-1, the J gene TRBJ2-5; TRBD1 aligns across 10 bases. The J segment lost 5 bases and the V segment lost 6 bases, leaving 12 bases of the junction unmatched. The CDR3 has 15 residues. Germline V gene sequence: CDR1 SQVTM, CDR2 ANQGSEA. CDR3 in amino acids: CSVGQGLGFGETQYF. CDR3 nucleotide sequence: TGCAGCGTGGGACAGGGGTTAGGCTTTGGGGAGACCCAGTACTTC.

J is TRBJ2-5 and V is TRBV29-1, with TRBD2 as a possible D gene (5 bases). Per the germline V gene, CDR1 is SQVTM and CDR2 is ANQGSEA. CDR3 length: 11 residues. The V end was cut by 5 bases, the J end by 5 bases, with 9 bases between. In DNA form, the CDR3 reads TGCAGCGTTAGCACGGGGGAGACCCAGTACTTC. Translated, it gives CSVSTGETQYF.

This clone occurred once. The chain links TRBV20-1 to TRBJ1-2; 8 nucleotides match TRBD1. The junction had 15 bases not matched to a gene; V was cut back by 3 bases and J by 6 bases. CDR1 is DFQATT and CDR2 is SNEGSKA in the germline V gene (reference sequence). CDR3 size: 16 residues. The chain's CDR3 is CSASRFSGQGADGYTF. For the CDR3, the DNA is TGCAGTGCTAGTCGATTTTCCGGACAGGGTGCTGATGGCTACACCTTC.

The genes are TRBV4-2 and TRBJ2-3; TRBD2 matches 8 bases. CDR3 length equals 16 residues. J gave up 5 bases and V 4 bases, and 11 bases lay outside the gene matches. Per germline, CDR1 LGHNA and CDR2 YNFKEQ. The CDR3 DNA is TGTGCCAGCAGCCCCGGACTAGCTCAAGCGGTAGATACGCAGTATTTT. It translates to CASSPGLAQAVDTQYF.

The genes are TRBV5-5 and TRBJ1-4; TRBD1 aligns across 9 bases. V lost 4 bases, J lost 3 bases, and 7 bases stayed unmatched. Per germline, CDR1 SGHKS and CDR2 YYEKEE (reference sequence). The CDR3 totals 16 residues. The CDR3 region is CASSVGQGRANEKLFF. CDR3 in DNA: TGTGCCAGCAGCGTTGGACAGGGGCGGGCTAATGAAAAACTGTTTTTT.

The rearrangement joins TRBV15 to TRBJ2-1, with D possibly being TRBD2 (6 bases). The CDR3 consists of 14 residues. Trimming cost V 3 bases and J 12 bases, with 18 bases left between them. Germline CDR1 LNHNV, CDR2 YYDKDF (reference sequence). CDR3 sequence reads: CATSRGGAARGQFF. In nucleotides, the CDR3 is TGTGCCACCAGCAGGGGGGGAGCCGCCCGGGGGCAGTTCTTC.

CDR3 sequence (DNA): TGTGCCAGCAGTTTAGAGGCCAGGCCAGGGGCCGGGGAGCTGTTTTTT. Translation: CASSLEARPGAGELFF. The rearrangement links TRBV27 to TRBJ2-2, with D maybe TRBD1 (6 bases). CDR1 is MNHEY, CDR2 SMNVEV, per germline (reference sequence). CDR3 size: 16 residues. V was trimmed by 2 bases and J by 6 bases, leaving 16 bases between them.

CDR3 DNA sequence: TGTGCCAGCAGCGACAGGGGTCAGCCCCAGCATTTT. Its protein product is CASSDRGQPQHF. The chain couples TRBV7-2 to TRBJ1-5; 8 nucleotides align to TRBD1. The CDR3 runs to 12 residues. The junction had 0 bases not matched to a gene; V was cut back by 5 bases and J by 6 bases. Germline-derived CDR1 and CDR2 are SGHTA and FQGNSA.

The CDR3 DNA reads TGTGCCAGCACCGAGGAGCGGGGGGAACAAGAGACCCAGTACTTC. Translated, it gives CASTEERGEQETQYF. The chain couples TRBV6-5 to TRBJ2-5; 9 positions agree with TRBD2. This CDR3 region has 15 residues. The V gene end was trimmed by 7 bases and the J gene end by 2 bases; junction bases not matched to a gene: 8. CDR1 and CDR2 (germline): MNHEY, SVGAGI.

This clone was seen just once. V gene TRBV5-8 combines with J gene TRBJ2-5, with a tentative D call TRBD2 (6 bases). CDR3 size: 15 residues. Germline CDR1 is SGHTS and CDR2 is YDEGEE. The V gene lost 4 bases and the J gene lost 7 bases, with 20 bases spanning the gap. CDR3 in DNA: TGTGCCAGCAGCACGGCCGGGACTCCCACGGGGACCCAGTACTTC. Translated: CASSTAGTPTGTQYF.

CDR3 in amino acids: CATSGRRGTGELFF. Here the CDR3 DNA reads TGTGCCACCAGCGGCCGCCGAGGCACCGGGGAGCTGTTTTTT. The chain is built from TRBV15 and TRBJ2-2; no clear D gene. Trimming removed 5 bases at V and 4 bases at J, with 11 bases between. From germline, CDR1 is LNHNV and CDR2 YYDKDF (reference sequence). The CDR3 totals 14 residues.

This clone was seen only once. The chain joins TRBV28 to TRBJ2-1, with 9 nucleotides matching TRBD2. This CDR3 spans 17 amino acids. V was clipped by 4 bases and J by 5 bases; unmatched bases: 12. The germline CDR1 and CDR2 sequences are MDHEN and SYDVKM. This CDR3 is CASSYPVLAGTHNEQFF. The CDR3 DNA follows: TGTGCCAGCAGTTACCCTGTACTAGCGGGTACACACAATGAGCAGTTCTTC.

In nucleotides, the CDR3 is TGTGCCAGCAGTTCCTCTCCCAGGGGGCGGACTGAAGCTTTCTTT. Protein product: CASSSSPRGRTEAFF. The genes are TRBV6-4 and TRBJ1-1, with 8 bases aligning to TRBD1. The CDR3 is 15 amino acids. Per germline, CDR1 MRHNA and CDR2 SNTAGT. V was pared by 5 bases and J by 5 bases, with 10 bases of the junction left unmatched.

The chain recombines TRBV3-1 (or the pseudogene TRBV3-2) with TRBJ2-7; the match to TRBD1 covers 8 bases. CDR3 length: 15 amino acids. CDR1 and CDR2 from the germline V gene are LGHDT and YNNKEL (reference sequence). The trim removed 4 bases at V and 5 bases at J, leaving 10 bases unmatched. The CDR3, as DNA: TGTGCCAGCAGCCCACTAGGACAGGGCGCCCACGAGCAGTACTTC. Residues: CASSPLGQGAHEQYF.

The CDR3 sequence is CASSPIDGGGETQYF. CDR3 DNA: TGTGCCAGCTCACCAATCGACGGAGGAGGAGAGACCCAGTACTTC. This sequence joins TRBV18 and TRBJ2-5; D is perhaps TRBD2 (5 bases). This CDR3 is built from 15 residues. Germline V gene sequence: CDR1 KGHSH, CDR2 LQKENI. V was clipped by 2 bases and J by 4 bases, with 14 bases between them.